This passage covers 27 T cell receptor beta chains from one sample sequenced in a study of T cell repertoires in cytomegalovirus infection. MiXCR was run by TCRdb on the reads, yielding one entry per CDR3 protein. Altogether 400,000 to 550,000 distinct CDR3 sequences are present, about 11% being singletons, with the ten largest covering about 9.4%. The sequencing sample was made of PBMCs. The origin of the receptors is a human donor in good health (CMV status not recorded). Some clones in this sample may be carry-over from other donors' samples.

This clonotype was counted at least ten times. This chain joins TRBV7-3 and TRBJ2-3; 7 bases align to TRBD2. The CDR3 runs 14 residues. The germline V gene has CDR1 SGHTA and CDR2 FQGTGA. The J segment lost 2 bases and the V segment lost 2 bases, leaving 1 base of the junction unmatched. The CDR3 spells CASSLAGDTDTQYF. Written as DNA, the CDR3 is TGTGCCAGCAGCTTAGCGGGAGACACAGATACGCAGTATTTT.

This clonotype was counted many times. The V gene is TRBV5-1, the J gene TRBJ2-1, with D perhaps matching TRBD1 or TRBD2 (7 bases each). The V end was cut by 4 bases, the J end by 3 bases, with 14 bases between. CDR1 is SGHRS and CDR2 is YFSETQ in the germline V gene. The CDR3 consists of 15 residues. The CDR3 DNA is TGCGCCAGCAGCCCCAGGGGGGAGGGCTACAATGAGCAGTTCTTC. Translated: CASSPRGEGYNEQFF.

This clonotype was picked up a small number of times. V and J are TRBV5-4 and TRBJ1-1; maybe TRBD1 (5 bases). The V end lost 5 bases, the J end lost 3 bases, and 17 bases lay between the germline ends. This CDR3 is 15 amino acids long. Per the germline V gene, CDR1 is SGHNT and CDR2 is YYREEE (reference sequence). The DNA of the CDR3 is TGTGCCAGCAGTTTTCCCGGGACGGCAGACACTGAAGCTTTCTTT. This sequence encodes CASSFPGTADTEAFF.

V is TRBV5-4 and J is TRBJ2-2, with 7 bases matching TRBD1. Germline-derived CDR1 and CDR2 are SGHNT and YYREEE (reference sequence). This CDR3 comprises 15 residues. Germline trimming cut 4 bases from V and 1 base from J; bases unmatched to any gene: 4. The CDR3 here is CASSVDRLNTGELFF. As DNA, the CDR3 is TGTGCCAGCAGCGTGGACAGGTTGAACACCGGGGAGCTGTTTTTT. Variable domain in full (rest from reference TRBV5-4 and TRBJ2-2): ETGVTQSPTHLIKTRGQQVTLRCSSQSGHNTVSWYQQALGQGPQFIFQYYREEENGRGNFPPRFSGLQFPNYSSELNVNALELDDSALYLCASSVDRLNTGELFFGEGSRLTVL.

This chain uses TRBV20-1 with TRBJ2-5; no clear D gene. The CDR3 is 11 amino acids. The germline V gene encodes CDR1 DFQATT and CDR2 SNEGSKA (reference sequence). Trimming shortened V by 2 bases and J by 5 bases, and 6 bases separated the two germline ends. CDR3 residues: CSARKGETQYF. In DNA form, the CDR3 reads TGCAGTGCTAGAAAAGGGGAGACCCAGTACTTC.

A few counts support this clonotype. The V and J genes are TRBV9 and TRBJ2-7; D unresolved. V was cut by 0 bases and J by 0 bases, with 10 bases left in between. This CDR3 region has 15 residues. Germline CDR1 and CDR2: SGDLS and YYNGEE. The CDR3 protein is CASSVGSDSSYEQYF. The CDR3 DNA is TGTGCCAGCAGCGTAGGGAGCGATTCCTCCTACGAGCAGTACTTC.

V gene TRBV19 combines with J gene TRBJ2-7; 11 bases line up with TRBD2. Trimming took 4 bases from V and 3 from J; bases not matched to a gene: 11. This CDR3 has 17 residues. The germline V gene has CDR1 LNHDA and CDR2 SQIVND (reference sequence). CDR3 residues: CASSKMSGTSGYYEQYF. Here the CDR3 DNA reads TGTGCCAGTAGTAAAATGTCCGGGACTAGCGGATACTACGAGCAGTACTTC.

This clonotype has ten or more counts. The rearrangement joins TRBV7-2 to TRBJ2-3; 9 bases line up with TRBD1. Germline V gene data show CDR1 as SGHTA and CDR2 as FQGNSA. CDR3 length: 15 residues. The V gene end was trimmed by 5 bases and the J gene end by 4 bases; junction bases not matched to a gene: 7. For the CDR3, the DNA is TGTGCCAGCAGCCTACAGGGGGCGGTTGCAGATACGCAGTATTTT. Translating gives CASSLQGAVADTQYF.

The chain couples TRBV12-3 or TRBV12-4 to TRBJ2-3; D ambiguous. This CDR3 is 14 amino acids long. V shed 6 bases and J shed 0 bases, with 10 bases lying between them. DNA for the CDR3: TGTGCCAGCAGGCCCCAAGCTAGCACAGATACGCAGTATTTT. It translates to CASRPQASTDTQYF.

This clonotype was picked up many times. The rearrangement uses TRBV10-3 and TRBJ1-1; D possibly corresponds to TRBD1 (6 bases). The CDR3 totals 14 residues. The germline V and J ends were trimmed by 5 bases and 1 base, with 11 bases remaining between them. Germline assignment: CDR1 ENHRY and CDR2 SYGVKD. Written as DNA, the CDR3 is TGTGCCATCAGTACCGGGACACAGAACACTGAAGCTTTCTTT. This sequence encodes CAISTGTQNTEAFF.

The J gene is TRBJ2-5, the V gene TRBV6-8; 8 bases line up with TRBD1. Germline V gene data show CDR1 as MNHGY and CDR2 as SAAAGT. V shed 7 bases and J 4 bases; nucleotides not matched to a gene: 11. The length of the CDR3 is 15 residues. The DNA for the CDR3 is TGTGCCAGCACCCGGACAGGGACGCTTGGAGAGACCCAGTACTTC. Its protein product is CASTRTGTLGETQYF.

This clonotype was counted only a few times. The chain carries TRBV14 and TRBJ2-3, with TRBD2 matching over 10 bases. This CDR3 contains 16 residues. Germline V lookup: CDR1 SGHDN, CDR2 FVKESK. Germline trimming cut 3 bases from V and 2 bases from J; bases unmatched to any gene: 5. CDR3 protein: CASSHHLAGVTDTQYF. The CDR3 nucleotides are TGTGCCAGCAGCCACCACCTAGCGGGGGTCACAGATACGCAGTATTTT.

This clonotype has a count of ten or more. The chain combines TRBV7-2 with TRBJ1-2; D is possibly TRBD1 (6 bases). Germline CDR1 reads SGHTA; CDR2 reads FQGNSA. CDR3 length: 17 amino acids. V was trimmed by 3 bases and J by 0 bases, leaving 17 bases between them. The DNA for the CDR3 is TGTGCCAGCAGCTTTTTTCTCGGACAGCGATCTAACTATGGCTACACCTTC. Its translation is CASSFFLGQRSNYGYTF.

The chain combines TRBV20-1 with TRBJ2-3, with 8 positions matching TRBD2. This CDR3 region has 14 residues. CDR1 and CDR2 from the germline V gene are DFQATT and SNEGSKA (reference sequence). The trim removed 2 bases at V and 10 bases at J, leaving 11 bases unmatched. In nucleotides, the CDR3 is TGCAGTGCTAGATCCGGGGGGGTCGCCGTGCCGCAGTATTTT. Translated, it gives CSARSGGVAVPQYF.

This clonotype was found many times. This chain connects TRBV7-9 to TRBJ1-1; D ambiguous. Germline CDR1 SEHNR, CDR2 FQNEAQ (reference sequence). V was shortened by 1 base and J by 9 bases, with 9 bases between the two germline ends. The CDR3 covers 12 residues. The CDR3 DNA is TGTGCCAGCAGCTTAGTCGCCCTCAAAGCTTTCTTT. Amino acids: CASSLVALKAFF.

This clonotype was observed a few times. The chain has TRBV5-1 and TRBJ2-3, with 12 bases lining up with TRBD2. Germline V gives CDR1 SGHRS, CDR2 YFSETQ. This CDR3 has 16 amino acids. Unmatched junction bases numbered 5, after V lost 4 bases and J lost 2 bases. The CDR3 is CASSALAGGSTDTQYF. DNA of the CDR3: TGCGCCAGCAGCGCACTAGCGGGGGGATCCACAGATACGCAGTATTTT.

This clonotype was detected ten times or more. The chain couples TRBV28 to TRBJ2-7; D unclear. V shed 10 bases and J shed 3 bases, with 16 bases lying between them. The CDR3 has 13 residues. Germline CDR1 is MDHEN and CDR2 is SYDVKM. CDR3 DNA sequence: TGTGCCACCTTAGGCTTTCAGGTCTACGAGCAGTACTTC. Amino acids: CATLGFQVYEQYF.

This clonotype has just one count. A single base separates this from a much larger clone, so it may be a read error. The CDR3 protein is CAGSEQGPRPGSTDTQYF. Here the CDR3 DNA reads TGTGCCGGCAGTGAACAGGGACCCAGGCCCGGGTCCACAGATACGCAGTATTTT. This sequence joins TRBV6-2 or TRBV6-3 and TRBJ2-3; D perhaps matches TRBD1 (6 bases). The CDR3 totals 18 residues. Germline V lookup: CDR1 MNHEY, CDR2 SVGEGT.

V usage is TRBV5-6 and J usage is TRBJ2-3, with TRBD2 matching 7 bases. Germline assignment: CDR1 SGHDT and CDR2 YYEEEE. V lost 4 bases, J lost 12 bases, and 11 bases stayed unmatched. This CDR3 is 13 amino acids long. The CDR3 loop reads CASSPASGEPQYF. The CDR3 DNA follows: TGTGCCAGCAGCCCCGCCAGCGGGGAACCACAGTATTTT.

This clonotype has more than one count but fewer than ten. The chain recombines TRBV14 with TRBJ2-5; no clear D. V was trimmed by 2 bases and J by 3 bases, leaving 7 bases between them. The CDR3 has 13 residues. Germline CDR1 is SGHDN and CDR2 is FVKESK. The CDR3 DNA reads TGTGCCAGCAGCCAAAGACGGAAAGAGACCCAGTACTTC. It translates to CASSQRRKETQYF.

The chain employs TRBV27 and TRBJ2-7; possibly TRBD1 or TRBD2 for D (5 bases each). The CDR3 runs 15 residues. Germline CDR1 reads MNHEY; CDR2 reads SMNVEV (reference sequence). The germline V and J ends were trimmed by 0 bases and 0 bases, with 9 bases remaining between them. In nucleotides, the CDR3 is TGTGCCAGCAGTTTATCGAGGGGAAGCTCCTACGAGCAGTACTTC. Amino acid sequence: CASSLSRGSSYEQYF.

This clonotype was seen repeatedly, ten times or more. This chain uses TRBV19 with TRBJ2-1; 8 positions agree with TRBD2. Trimming took 9 bases from V and 1 from J; bases not matched to a gene: 8. The CDR3 runs to 15 residues. CDR1 is LNHDA and CDR2 is SQIVND in the germline V gene (reference sequence). The chain's CDR3 is CASSPPGGSYNEQFF. The CDR3 nucleotides read TGTGCCAGCAGCCCCCCGGGAGGGTCCTACAATGAGCAGTTCTTC.

This clonotype was counted ten times or more. This chain joins TRBV2 and TRBJ2-1, with a weak D call TRBD2 (5 bases). The CDR3 spans 15 residues. V was trimmed by 8 bases and J by 3 bases, leaving 17 bases between them. Germline CDR1 is SNHLY and CDR2 is FYNNEI. CDR3 bases: TGTGCCAGCCGCGCGAAGCGGTCCTTCTACAATGAGCAGTTCTTC. Its protein product is CASRAKRSFYNEQFF.

This clonotype was observed many times. This rearrangement joins TRBV7-9 to TRBJ2-1; a possible D gene is TRBD1 (5 bases). V lost 11 bases, J lost 0 bases, and 23 bases lay in between. Germline V gives CDR1 SEHNR, CDR2 FQNEAQ (reference sequence). The CDR3 totals 17 residues. CDR3 nucleotide sequence: TGTGCCCTGACAGCTCAGAGACCCGGTAACTCCTACAATGAGCAGTTCTTC. It is translated as CALTAQRPGNSYNEQFF.

Worth noting for this clonotype: A much bigger clone sits one base away, suggesting this may be a read error. This chain links TRBV7-2 with TRBJ1-4, with unresolved D. The CDR3 runs 17 residues. In germline, CDR1 is SGHTA, CDR2 FQGNSA. The V and J ends lost 5 bases and 3 bases respectively, with 19 bases between them. Here the CDR3 DNA reads TGTGCCAGCAGCCCCTACCACCTGCGGCAGCCTAATGAAAAACTGTTTTTT. Its protein product is CASSPYHLRQPNEKLFF.

This clonotype was seen at least ten times. The V gene is TRBV28, the J gene TRBJ2-5, with D perhaps being TRBD1 or TRBD2 (5 bases each). CDR3 length: 13 residues. V was pared by 5 bases and J by 1 base, with 8 bases between. From germline, CDR1 is MDHEN and CDR2 SYDVKM. The CDR3 coding sequence is TGTGCCAGCAGTCCCGGGGCCCAAGAGACCCAGTACTTC. Translation gives CASSPGAQETQYF. The variable domain in full, with the rest retrieved from reference TRBV28 and TRBJ2-5, is DVKVTQSSRYLVKRTGEKVFLECVQDMDHENMFWYRQDPGLGLRLIYFSYDVKMKEKGDIPEGYSVSREKKERFSLILESASTNQTSMYLCASSPGAQETQYFGPGTRLLVL.

This clonotype was counted ten times or more. J is TRBJ1-1 and V is TRBV25-1, with unresolved D. CDR3 length equals 15 residues. The germline V gene has CDR1 MGHDK and CDR2 SYGVNS. The V end lost 1 base, the J end lost 0 bases, and 9 bases lay between the germline ends. For the CDR3, the DNA is TGTGCCAGCAGTGAATCGAAGATCCTGAACACTGAAGCTTTCTTT. Amino acid sequence: CASSESKILNTEAFF.